This T cell receptor beta chain was captured in a study of molecular identifiers for immune sequencing clone quantification. The study, taken as a whole, reports: For effector cells, clones above 20 RNA copies held over 99% of molecules; for naive cells, under 1%. Clone sizes that are highly expanded could be underestimated when identical TCR molecules share a barcode.

With V trimmed by 6 bases and J by 3 bases, 2 bases remained unmatched. This CDR3 is built from 14 residues. Germline CDR1 reads MNHEY; CDR2 reads SMNVEV (reference sequence). The bulk TCR libraries were made with methods described before and with listed TCR primers. TCRdb reprocessed the PCR reads with MiXCR, giving one entry per CDR3 protein. In the table there are 400,000 to 600,000 distinct CDR3 sequences, 25% of which are singletons. This clonotype was seen just once. Antigen specificity is unknown. V and J are TRBV27 and TRBJ2-4, with 10 positions matching TRBD1. This TCR came from a human donor in good health. Some libraries in this study had Jurkat cell RNA spiked in. The sequenced sample consisted of naive CD8+ T cells from blood, with Jurkat cell RNA spiked in. Subset specified: FACS-sorted CD8+CD4-CCR7+CD45RA+ naive T cells. DNA of the CDR3: TGTGCCAGCAGGGGACAGGGGTACAAAAACATTCAGTACTTC. This encodes CASRGQGYKNIQYF.